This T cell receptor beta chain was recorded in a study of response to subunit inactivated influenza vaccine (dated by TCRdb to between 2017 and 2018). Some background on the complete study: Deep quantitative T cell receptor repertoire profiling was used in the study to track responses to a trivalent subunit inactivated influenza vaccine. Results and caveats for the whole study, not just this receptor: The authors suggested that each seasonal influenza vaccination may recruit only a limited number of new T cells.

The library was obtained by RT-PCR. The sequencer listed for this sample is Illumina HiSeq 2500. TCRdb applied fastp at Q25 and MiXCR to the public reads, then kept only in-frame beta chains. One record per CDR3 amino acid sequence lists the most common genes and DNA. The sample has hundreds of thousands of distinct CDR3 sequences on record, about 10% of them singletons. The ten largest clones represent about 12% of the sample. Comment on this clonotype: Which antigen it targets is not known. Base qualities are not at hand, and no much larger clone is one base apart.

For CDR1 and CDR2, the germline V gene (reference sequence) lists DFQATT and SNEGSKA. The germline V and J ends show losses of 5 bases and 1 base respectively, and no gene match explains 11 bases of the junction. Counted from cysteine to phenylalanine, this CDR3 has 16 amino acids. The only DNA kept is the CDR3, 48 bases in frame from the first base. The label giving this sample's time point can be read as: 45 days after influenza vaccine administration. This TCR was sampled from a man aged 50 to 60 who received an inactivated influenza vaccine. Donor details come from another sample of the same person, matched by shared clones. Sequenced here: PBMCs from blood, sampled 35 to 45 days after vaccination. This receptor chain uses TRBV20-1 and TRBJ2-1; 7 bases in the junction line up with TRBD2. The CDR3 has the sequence CSAYQFAGESYNEQFF. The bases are TGCAGTGCTTACCAATTTGCGGGGGAGTCCTACAATGAGCAGTTCTTC.